Sequencing of this T cell receptor beta chain was carried out in a study of blood T cell repertoires in COVID-19. On the study more broadly: Acute and convalescent COVID-19 samples came from the United States, Italy and Spain.

The CDR3 totals 16 residues. The germline CDR1 and CDR2 sequences are SNHLY and FYNNEI. The V end lost 3 bases, the J end lost 0 bases, and 11 bases lay between the germline ends. Allocation to cohorts depended on clinical history reported by the participants. Symptom resolution, clearance, or two negative PCRs marked donors in Cohort 3 as recovered. How the authors handled the data: The assay estimated nucleated cells by amplifying reference gene primers. Profiling relied on immunoSEQ multiplex PCR, and the TCRdb table lists in-frame clones only, not all of them. The D gene and trimming were derived from the DNA, and the V and J assignments and clone size from that table. Seen here are about 250,000 clones, about 87% observed once, and the top ten hold 3%.

Sequencing input: PBMCs or T cells enriched from blood (not recorded which). This TCR derives from a woman aged 45-59 years who had recovered from COVID-19. The chain couples TRBV2 to TRBJ2-2; tentatively, D is TRBD2 (6 bases). Here the CDR3 DNA reads TGTGCCAGCAGTGAGCGAGCGGGCTCGAACACCGGGGAGCTGTTTTTT. This gives the protein CASSERAGSNTGELFF. The variable domain in full, with the rest retrieved from reference TRBV2 and TRBJ2-2, is EPEVTQTPSHQVTQMGQEVILRCVPISNHLYFYWYRQILGQKVEFLVSFYNNEISEKSEIFDDQFSVERPDGSNFTLKIRSTKLEDSAMYFCASSERAGSNTGELFFGEGSRLTVL.